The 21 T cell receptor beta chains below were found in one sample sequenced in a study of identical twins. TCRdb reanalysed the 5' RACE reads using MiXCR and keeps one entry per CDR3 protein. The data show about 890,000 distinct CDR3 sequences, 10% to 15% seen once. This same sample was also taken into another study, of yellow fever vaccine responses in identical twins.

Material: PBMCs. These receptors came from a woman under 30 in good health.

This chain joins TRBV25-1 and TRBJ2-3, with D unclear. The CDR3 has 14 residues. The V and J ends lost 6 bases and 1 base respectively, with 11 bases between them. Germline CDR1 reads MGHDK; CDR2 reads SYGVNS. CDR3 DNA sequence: TGTGCCAGCAGCGGGTTGTTCGGCACAGATACGCAGTATTTT. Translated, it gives CASSGLFGTDTQYF.

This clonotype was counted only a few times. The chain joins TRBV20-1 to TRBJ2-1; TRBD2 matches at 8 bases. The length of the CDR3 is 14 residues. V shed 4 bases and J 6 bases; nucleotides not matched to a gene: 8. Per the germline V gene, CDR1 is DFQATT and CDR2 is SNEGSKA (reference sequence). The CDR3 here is CSATGTRTGNEQFF. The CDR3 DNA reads TGCAGTGCTACCGGGACTAGAACAGGCAATGAGCAGTTCTTC.

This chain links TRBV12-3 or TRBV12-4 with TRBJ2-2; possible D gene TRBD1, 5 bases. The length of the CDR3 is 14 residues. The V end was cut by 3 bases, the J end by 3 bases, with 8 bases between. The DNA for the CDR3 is TGTGCCAGCAGTTTTGGACAATACACCGGGGAGCTGTTTTTT. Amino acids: CASSFGQYTGELFF.

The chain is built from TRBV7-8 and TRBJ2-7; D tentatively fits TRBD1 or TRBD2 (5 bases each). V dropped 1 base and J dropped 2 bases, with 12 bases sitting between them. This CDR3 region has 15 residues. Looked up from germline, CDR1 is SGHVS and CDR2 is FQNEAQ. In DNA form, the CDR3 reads TGTGCCAGCAGCTTAGGGGACGTCTTCACCTACGAGCAGTACGTC. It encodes CASSLGDVFTYEQYV.

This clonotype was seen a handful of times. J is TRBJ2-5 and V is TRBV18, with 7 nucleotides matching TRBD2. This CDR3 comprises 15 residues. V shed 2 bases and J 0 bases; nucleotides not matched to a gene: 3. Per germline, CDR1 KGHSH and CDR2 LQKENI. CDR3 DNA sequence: TGTGCCAGCTCACCATTGCGGGGGAACCAAGAGACCCAGTACTTC. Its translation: CASSPLRGNQETQYF.

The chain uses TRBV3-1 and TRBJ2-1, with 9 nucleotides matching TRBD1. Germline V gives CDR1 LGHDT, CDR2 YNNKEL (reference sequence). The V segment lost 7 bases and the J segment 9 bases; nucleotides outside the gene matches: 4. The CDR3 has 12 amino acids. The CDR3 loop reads CASNRGPGEQFF. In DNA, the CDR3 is TGTGCCAGCAACAGGGGGCCCGGTGAGCAGTTCTTC.

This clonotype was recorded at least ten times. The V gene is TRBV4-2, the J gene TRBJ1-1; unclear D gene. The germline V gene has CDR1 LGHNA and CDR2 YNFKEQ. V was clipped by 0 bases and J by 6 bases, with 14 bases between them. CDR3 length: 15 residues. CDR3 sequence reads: CASSQDKRMSAEAFF. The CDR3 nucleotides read TGTGCCAGCAGCCAAGATAAGAGAATGAGCGCTGAAGCTTTCTTT.

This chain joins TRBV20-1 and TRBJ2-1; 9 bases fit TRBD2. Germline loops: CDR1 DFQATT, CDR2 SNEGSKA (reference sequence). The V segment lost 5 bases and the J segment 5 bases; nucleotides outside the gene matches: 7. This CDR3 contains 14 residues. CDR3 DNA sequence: TGCAGTGCTCCTGGGACTAGCAGACACAATGAGCAGTTCTTC. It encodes CSAPGTSRHNEQFF.

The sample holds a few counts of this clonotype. The CDR3 sequence is CASRLRDSPYNEQFF. The CDR3 coding sequence is TGTGCCAGCAGGCTCCGGGACAGCCCCTACAATGAGCAGTTCTTC. This rearrangement joins TRBV12-3 or TRBV12-4 to TRBJ2-1; TRBD1 matches at 7 bases. Trimming removed 6 bases from V and 2 bases from J; junction bases left unmatched: 7. This CDR3 has 15 residues.

The CDR3 DNA reads TGCAGCGTTGAAATACAGGGGGACCCCTACGAGCAGTACTTC. This sequence encodes CSVEIQGDPYEQYF. The V and J genes are TRBV29-1 and TRBJ2-7, with 8 positions matching TRBD1. After removal of 2 bases from V and 2 bases from J, the junction contained 5 bases not matched to a gene. The CDR3 contains 14 residues. The V gene's germline CDR1 is SQVTM and CDR2 ANQGSEA.

The CDR3 nucleotides read TGTGCCAGCTCACCCAAGCTACAGGGGGCGAGCGCCGAGCAGTACGTC. Translation gives CASSPKLQGASAEQYV. This chain connects TRBV18 to TRBJ2-7; 9 bases are a match to TRBD1. The CDR3 contains 16 residues. CDR1 and CDR2 (germline): KGHSH, LQKENI. V was clipped by 3 bases and J by 6 bases; unmatched bases: 12.

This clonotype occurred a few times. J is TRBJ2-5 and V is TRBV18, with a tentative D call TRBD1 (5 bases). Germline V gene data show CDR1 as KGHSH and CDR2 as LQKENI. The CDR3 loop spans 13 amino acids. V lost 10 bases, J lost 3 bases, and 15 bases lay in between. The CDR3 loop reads CANRAGPKETQYF. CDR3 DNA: TGTGCCAACCGGGCAGGGCCAAAAGAGACCCAGTACTTC.

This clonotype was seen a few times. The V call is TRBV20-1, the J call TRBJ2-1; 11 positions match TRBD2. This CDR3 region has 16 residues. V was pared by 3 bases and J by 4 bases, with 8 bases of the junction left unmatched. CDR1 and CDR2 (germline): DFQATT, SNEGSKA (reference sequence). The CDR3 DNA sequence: TGCAGTGCTAGTCCTATTAGCGGGAGGGCGTACAATGAGCAGTTCTTC. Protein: CSASPISGRAYNEQFF.

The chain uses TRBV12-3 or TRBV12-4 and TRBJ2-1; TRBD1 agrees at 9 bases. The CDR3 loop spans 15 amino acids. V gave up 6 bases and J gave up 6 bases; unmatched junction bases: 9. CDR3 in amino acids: CASSPTGGGVNEQFF. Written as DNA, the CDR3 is TGTGCCAGCAGCCCGACAGGGGGTGGGGTCAATGAGCAGTTCTTC.

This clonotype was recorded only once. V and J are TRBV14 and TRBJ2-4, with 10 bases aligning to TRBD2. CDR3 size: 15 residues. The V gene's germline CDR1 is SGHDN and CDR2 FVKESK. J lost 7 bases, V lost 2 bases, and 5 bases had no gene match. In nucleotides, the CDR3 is TGTGCCAGCAGCCAACTAGCGGGAGCGGGTAACATTCAGTACTTC. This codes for CASSQLAGAGNIQYF.

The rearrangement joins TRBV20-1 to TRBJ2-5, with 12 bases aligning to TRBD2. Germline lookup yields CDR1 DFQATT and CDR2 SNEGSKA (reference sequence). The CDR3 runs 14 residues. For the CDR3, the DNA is TGCAGCACGACTAGCGGGAGTCCCCCAGAGACCCAGTACTTC. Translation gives CSTTSGSPPETQYF.

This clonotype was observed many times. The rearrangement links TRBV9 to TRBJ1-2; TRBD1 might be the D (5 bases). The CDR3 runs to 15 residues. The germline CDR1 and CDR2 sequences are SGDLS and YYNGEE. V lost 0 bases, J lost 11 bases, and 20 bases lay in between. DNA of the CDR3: TGTGCCAGCAGCGTAGGATTGATTCAGGGAAACGGTTACACCTTC. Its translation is CASSVGLIQGNGYTF. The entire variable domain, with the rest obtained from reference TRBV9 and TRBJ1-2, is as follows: DSGVTQTPKHLITATGQRVTLRCSPRSGDLSVYWYQQSLDQGLQFLIQYYNGEERAKGNILERFSAQQFPDLHSELNLSSLELGDSALYFCASSVGLIQGNGYTFGSGTRLTVV.

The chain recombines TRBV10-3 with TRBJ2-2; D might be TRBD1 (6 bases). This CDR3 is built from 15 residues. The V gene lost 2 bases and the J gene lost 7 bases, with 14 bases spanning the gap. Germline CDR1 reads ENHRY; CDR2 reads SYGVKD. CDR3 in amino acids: CAISEEAGAGGELFF. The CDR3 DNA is TGTGCCATCAGTGAGGAGGCAGGGGCCGGCGGGGAGCTGTTTTTT.

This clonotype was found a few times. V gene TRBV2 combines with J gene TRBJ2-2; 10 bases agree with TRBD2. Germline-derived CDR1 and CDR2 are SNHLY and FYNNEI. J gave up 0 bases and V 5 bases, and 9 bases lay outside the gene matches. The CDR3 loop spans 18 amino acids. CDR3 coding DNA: TGTGCCAGCAGTCCCACCCGACTAGCGGGTACGAACACCGGGGAGCTGTTTTTT. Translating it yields CASSPTRLAGTNTGELFF.

CDR3 nucleotides: TGCAGCGTAGGGGGTCCGGAGTGGGAGACCCAGTACTTC. Translating it yields CSVGGPEWETQYF. This chain connects TRBV29-1 to TRBJ2-5; tentative D call: TRBD1 (6 bases). The CDR3 consists of 13 residues. Trimming left V 6 bases short and J 5 bases short, with 16 bases between. Germline loops: CDR1 SQVTM, CDR2 ANQGSEA.

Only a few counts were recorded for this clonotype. CDR3 sequence: CASSLEASSPNEQFF. CDR3 coding DNA: TGTGCCAGCAGCTTAGAGGCTAGCAGCCCCAATGAGCAGTTCTTC. The V and J genes are TRBV7-2 and TRBJ2-1; possible D gene TRBD2, 5 bases. Trimming removed 1 base from V and 6 bases from J, with 13 bases in between. There are 15 residues in the CDR3. Germline loops: CDR1 SGHTA, CDR2 FQGNSA.